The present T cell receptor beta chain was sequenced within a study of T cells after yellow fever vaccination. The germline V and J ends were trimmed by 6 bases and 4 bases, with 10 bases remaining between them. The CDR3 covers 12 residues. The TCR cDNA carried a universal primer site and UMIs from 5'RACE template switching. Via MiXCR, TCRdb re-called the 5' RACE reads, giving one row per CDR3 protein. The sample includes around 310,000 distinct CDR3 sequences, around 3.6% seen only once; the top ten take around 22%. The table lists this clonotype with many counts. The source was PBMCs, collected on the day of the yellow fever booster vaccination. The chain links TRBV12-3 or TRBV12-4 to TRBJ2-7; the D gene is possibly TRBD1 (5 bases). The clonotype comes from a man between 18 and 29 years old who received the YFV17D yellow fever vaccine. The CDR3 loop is CASSLSGYEQYF. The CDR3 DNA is TGTGCCAGCAGCCTCTCAGGGTACGAGCAGTACTTC.